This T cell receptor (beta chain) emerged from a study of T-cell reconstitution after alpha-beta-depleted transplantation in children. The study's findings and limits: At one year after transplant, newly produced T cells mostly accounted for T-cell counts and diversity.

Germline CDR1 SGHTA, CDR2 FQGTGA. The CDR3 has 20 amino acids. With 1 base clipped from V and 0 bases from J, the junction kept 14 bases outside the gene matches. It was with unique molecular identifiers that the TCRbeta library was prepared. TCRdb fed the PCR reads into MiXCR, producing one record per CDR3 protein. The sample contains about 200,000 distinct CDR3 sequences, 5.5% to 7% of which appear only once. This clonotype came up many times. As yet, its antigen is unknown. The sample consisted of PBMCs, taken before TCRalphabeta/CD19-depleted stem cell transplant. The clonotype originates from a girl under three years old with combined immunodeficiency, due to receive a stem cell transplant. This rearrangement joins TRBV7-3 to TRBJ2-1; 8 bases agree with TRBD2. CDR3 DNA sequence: TGTGCCAGCAGCTTAATCGCGGGGGGACGCCATCAGAGCTCCTACAATGAGCAGTTCTTC. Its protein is CASSLIAGGRHQSSYNEQFF.